Listed below are T cell receptor beta chains from one sample, sequenced in a study of T cells in Graves' hyperthyroidism and ophthalmopathy. MiXCR, run by TCRdb on the multiplex PCR reads, gives a single entry per CDR3 protein. The sample has 250,000 to 300,000 distinct CDR3 sequences; roughly 15% are singletons. The specimen was blood. The receptors were sampled from a woman between 40 and 55 years old with Graves' hyperthyroidism that later progressed to Graves' ophthalmopathy. Both conserved end residues are part of each CDR3.

TRBV6-1 CASSGPGQQNTEAFF
TRBV6-1 CASSGQGDTGELFF
TRBV4-1 CASSLALAGVSYEQYF
TRBV28 CASSFRDSITEAFF
TRBV2 CASSGSLNTEAFF
TRBV12-3/TRBV12-4 CASTRRGEKTEAFF
TRBV3-1 CASSQGFSSSYEQYF
TRBV27 CASKKGAGAYEQYF
TRBV19 CASSGTAGELFF
TRBV27 CASSFDPRHTGELFF
TRBV7-2 CASKTGRETQYF
TRBV12-3/TRBV12-4 CASSSLGGIPRPAYNEQFF
TRBV20-1 CSTGPAGGNIQYF
TRBV7-2 CASSFQREEVGSYNEQFF
TRBV12-3/TRBV12-4 CTSSWGPNTESFF
TRBV2 CASSSFRLRFGAGTQYF
TRBV19 CASSIDRDFNQPQHF
TRBV13 CASSGRGLSYEQYF
TRBV4-1 CASSQELMRSGRNEQFF
TRBV12-3/TRBV12-4 CASRETSGSSEQFF
TRBV6-1 CASMWTGSIEQYF
TRBV28 CASGPRDVSNQPQHF
TRBV18 CASSPTSRGKETQYF
TRBV24-1 CATSDLDRERDTQYF
TRBV15 CATSSGALYEQYF
TRBV9 CASSAGLTGVVANTEAFF
TRBV19 CASSMEPRPSSLALHF
TRBV10-3 CAAGDTNQPQHF
TRBV7-9 CASNLLAGAFNEQFF
TRBV2 CASSAPGGAGVTDTQYF
TRBV6-1 CASSYGPTYEQYF
TRBV28 CASSLVFPGNTGELFF
TRBV20-1 CSAMSGAGNTIYF
TRBV13 CASSPPGTSGSKNEQFF
TRBV6-1 CASSTFSGYEQFF
TRBV10-3 CAISESEQGFYGYTF
TRBV14 CASSQFGTGELFF
TRBV3-1 CASSQASGCGNTIYF
TRBV7-9 CASSLRVAKNTGELFF
TRBV7-9 CASSLNTADTQYF
TRBV11-2 CASSLDLAELQETQYF
TRBV28 CASSLKGSRRYF
TRBV9 CASSVSTSGSAWNEQFF
TRBV2 CARGRDRANTGELFF
TRBV6-4 CATAATSGGPYNEQFF
TRBV29-1 CSAEGPYNEQFF
TRBV5-4 CASSVDWISTDTQYF
TRBV7-2 CASSLVLAGNEQFF
TRBV7-3 CASSRTGGSTDTQYF
TRBV5-1 CASTYSSMNTEAFF
TRBV6-4 CASSDPLETQYF
TRBV12-3/TRBV12-4 CASSFLSGITDAQYF
TRBV10-2 CASSEETSGRYEQYF
TRBV28 CASREQLFRLSNQPQHF
TRBV6-1 CASRKNGLARYEQYF